This TCR beta chain was profiled in a study of neurological immune-mediated disorders. This CDR3 has 13 residues. Between the trimmed V and J ends, which lost 4 bases and 2 bases, there was a span of 9 bases. The germline V gene has CDR1 SGHRS and CDR2 YFSETQ. TCRdb re-called the 5' RACE reads through MiXCR, storing one row per CDR3 protein. The sample lists around 70,000 distinct CDR3 sequences, about 3% occurring once. The specimen was PBMCs. This chain links TRBV5-1 with TRBJ1-1; D might be TRBD1 (6 bases). This receptor was taken from a woman between 50 and 59 years old with multiple sclerosis. CDR3 protein: CASSTQGNTEAFF. CDR3 DNA sequence: TGCGCCAGCAGCACACAGGGAAACACTGAAGCTTTCTTT.